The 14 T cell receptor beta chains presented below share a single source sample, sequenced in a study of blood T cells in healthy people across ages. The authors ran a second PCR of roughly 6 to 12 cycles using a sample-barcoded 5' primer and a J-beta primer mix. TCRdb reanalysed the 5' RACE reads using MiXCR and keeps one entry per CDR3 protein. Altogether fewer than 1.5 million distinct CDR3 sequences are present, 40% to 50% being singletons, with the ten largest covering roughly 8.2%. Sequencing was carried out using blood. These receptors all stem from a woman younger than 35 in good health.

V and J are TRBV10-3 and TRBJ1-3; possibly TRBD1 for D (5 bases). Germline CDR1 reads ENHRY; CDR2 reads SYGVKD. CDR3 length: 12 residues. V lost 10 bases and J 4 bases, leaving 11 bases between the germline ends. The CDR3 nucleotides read TGTGCCACTCAGGGATCCGGAAACACCATATATTTT. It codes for CATQGSGNTIYF.

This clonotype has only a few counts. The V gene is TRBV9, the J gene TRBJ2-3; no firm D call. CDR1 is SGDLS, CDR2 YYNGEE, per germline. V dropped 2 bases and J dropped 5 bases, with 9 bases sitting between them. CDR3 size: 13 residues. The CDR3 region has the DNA TGTGCCAGCAGCGTCCTCCAGGTAGATACGCAGTATTTT. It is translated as CASSVLQVDTQYF.

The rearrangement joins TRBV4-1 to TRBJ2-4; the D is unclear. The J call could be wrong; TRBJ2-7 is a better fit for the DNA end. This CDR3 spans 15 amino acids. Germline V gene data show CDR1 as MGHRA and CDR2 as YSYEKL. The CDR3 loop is CASSQDEALAYEQYF. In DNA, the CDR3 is TGCGCCAGCAGCCAAGATGAGGCGCTCGCCTACGAGCAGTACTTC.

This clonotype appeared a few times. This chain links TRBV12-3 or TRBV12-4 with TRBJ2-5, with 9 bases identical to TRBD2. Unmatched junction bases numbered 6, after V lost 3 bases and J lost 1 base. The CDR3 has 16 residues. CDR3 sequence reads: CASSFYSSGVQETQYF. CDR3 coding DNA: TGTGCCAGCAGTTTCTACTCTAGCGGGGTCCAAGAGACCCAGTACTTC.

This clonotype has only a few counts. In DNA, the CDR3 is TGCGCCAGCAGCTTGGTCCAGAACAATGAGCAGTTCTTC. It is translated as CASSLVQNNEQFF. The J gene is TRBJ2-1, the V gene TRBV5-1; D is uncertain. Germline V CDR1 and CDR2: SGHRS, YFSETQ. Trimming shortened V by 0 bases and J by 5 bases, and 6 bases separated the two germline ends. CDR3 length: 13 residues.

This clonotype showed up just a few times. Written as DNA, the CDR3 is TGCAGTGCTGGCCGGACTAGCGGGGAAAGAGATACGCAGTATTTT. Protein: CSAGRTSGERDTQYF. This chain joins TRBV20-1 and TRBJ2-3, with 12 nucleotides matching TRBD2. Germline values: CDR1 DFQATT, CDR2 SNEGSKA (reference sequence). The junction had 8 bases not matched to a gene; V was cut back by 5 bases and J by 5 bases. This CDR3 comprises 15 residues.

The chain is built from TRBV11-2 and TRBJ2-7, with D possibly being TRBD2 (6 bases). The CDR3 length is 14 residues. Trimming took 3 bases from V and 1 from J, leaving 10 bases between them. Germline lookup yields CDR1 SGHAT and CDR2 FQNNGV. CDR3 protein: CASSFLEGSYEQYF. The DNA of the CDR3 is TGTGCCAGCAGCTTTTTGGAGGGATCCTACGAGCAGTACTTC.

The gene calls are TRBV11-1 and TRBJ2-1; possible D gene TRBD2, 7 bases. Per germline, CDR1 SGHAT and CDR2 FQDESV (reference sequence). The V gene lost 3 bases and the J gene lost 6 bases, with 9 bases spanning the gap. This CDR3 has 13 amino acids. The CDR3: CASSFGGPNEQFF. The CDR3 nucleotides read TGTGCCAGCAGCTTCGGGGGGCCCAATGAGCAGTTCTTC.

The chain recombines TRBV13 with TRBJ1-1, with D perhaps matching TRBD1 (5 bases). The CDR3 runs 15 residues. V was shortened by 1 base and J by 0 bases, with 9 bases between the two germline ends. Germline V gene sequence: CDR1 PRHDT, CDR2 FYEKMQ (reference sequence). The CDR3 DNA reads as TGTGCCAGCAGCTTAGAATCAGGGCTGAACACTGAAGCTTTCTTT. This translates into CASSLESGLNTEAFF.

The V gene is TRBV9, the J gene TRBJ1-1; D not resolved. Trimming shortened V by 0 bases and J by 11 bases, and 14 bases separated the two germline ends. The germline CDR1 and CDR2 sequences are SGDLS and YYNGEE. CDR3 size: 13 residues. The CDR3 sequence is CASSVGETAGAFF. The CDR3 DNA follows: TGTGCCAGCAGCGTAGGAGAAACAGCTGGGGCTTTCTTT.

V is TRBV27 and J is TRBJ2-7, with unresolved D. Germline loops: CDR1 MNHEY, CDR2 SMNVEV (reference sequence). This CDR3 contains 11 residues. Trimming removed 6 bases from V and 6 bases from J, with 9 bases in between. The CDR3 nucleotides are TGTGCCAGCAGCCATAATTCCGAGCAGTACTTC. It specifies CASSHNSEQYF.

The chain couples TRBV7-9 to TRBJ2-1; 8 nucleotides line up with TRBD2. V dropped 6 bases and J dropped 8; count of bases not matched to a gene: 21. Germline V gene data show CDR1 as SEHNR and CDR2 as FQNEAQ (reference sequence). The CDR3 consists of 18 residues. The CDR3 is CASSLRPGTRTGLHEQFF. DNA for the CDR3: TGTGCCAGCAGTCTCCGACCCGGGACTAGAACTGGGCTGCATGAGCAGTTCTTC.

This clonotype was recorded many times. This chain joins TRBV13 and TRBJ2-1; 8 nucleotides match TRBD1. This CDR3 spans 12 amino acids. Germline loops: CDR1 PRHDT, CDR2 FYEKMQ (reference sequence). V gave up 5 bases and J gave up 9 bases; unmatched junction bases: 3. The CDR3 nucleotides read TGTGCCAGCAGCGGAACAGGGGGTGAGCAGTTCTTC. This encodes CASSGTGGEQFF.

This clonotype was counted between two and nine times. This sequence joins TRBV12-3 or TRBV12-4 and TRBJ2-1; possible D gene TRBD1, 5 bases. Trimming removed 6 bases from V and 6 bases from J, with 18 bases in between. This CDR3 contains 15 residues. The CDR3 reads CASSPLAGLVNEQFF. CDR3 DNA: TGTGCCAGCAGCCCCTTAGCAGGGTTGGTCAATGAGCAGTTCTTC.